This T cell receptor (beta chain) is from a study of blood T cell dynamics during melanoma immunotherapy. Study-wide results and caveats: Clones driving repertoire changes may be melanoma-specific or general immune activation.

V was clipped by 1 base and J by 0 bases, with 13 bases between them. This CDR3 spans 17 amino acids. Per the germline V gene, CDR1 is KGHSH and CDR2 is LQKENI. With respect to this clone: The antigen is undetermined.

Data came from immunoSEQ multiplex PCR; TCRdb stores just in-frame clones and leaves some out. The sample gives over 10,000 clones, roughly 90% of which show up once; 3% to 4% is in the top ten. Time point meaning: pre-treatment baseline. The chain couples TRBV18 to TRBJ1-5; TRBD1 might be the D (5 bases). This material consisted of blood, taken from a patient treated with checkpoint blockade. This clonotype was sampled from a human donor with melanoma. The CDR3 coding sequence is TGTGCCAGCTCACCACGGGGGGAAGAAGGTAGCAATCAGCCCCAGCATTTT. It encodes CASSPRGEEGSNQPQHF.